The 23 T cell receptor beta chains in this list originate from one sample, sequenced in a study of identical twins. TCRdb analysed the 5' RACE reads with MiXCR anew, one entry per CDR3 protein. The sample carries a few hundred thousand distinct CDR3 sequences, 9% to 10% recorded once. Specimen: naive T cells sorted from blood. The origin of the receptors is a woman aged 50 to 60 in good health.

CDR3 sequence reads: CSAARGGESPYGYTF. Here the CDR3 DNA reads TGCAGTGCCGCGAGGGGGGGCGAGTCCCCCTATGGCTACACCTTC. The chain employs TRBV20-1 and TRBJ1-2, with a possible D match to TRBD1 (6 bases). The CDR3 contains 15 residues. V was shortened by 6 bases and J by 4 bases, with 21 bases between the two germline ends. Per germline, CDR1 DFQATT and CDR2 SNEGSKA (reference sequence).

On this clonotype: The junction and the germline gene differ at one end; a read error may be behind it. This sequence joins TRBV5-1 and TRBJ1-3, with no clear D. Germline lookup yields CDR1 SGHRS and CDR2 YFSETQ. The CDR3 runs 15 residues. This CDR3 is CATSLEAFSGNTIYF. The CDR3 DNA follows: TGCGCCACCAGCTTGGAGGCCTTCTCTGGAAACACCATATATTTT. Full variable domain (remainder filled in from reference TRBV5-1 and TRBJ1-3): KAGVTQTPRYLIKTRGQQVTLSCSPISGHRSVSWYQQTPGQGLQFLFEYFSETQRNKGNFPGRFSGRQFSNSRSEMNVSTLELGDSALYLCATSLEAFSGNTIYFGEGSWLTVV.

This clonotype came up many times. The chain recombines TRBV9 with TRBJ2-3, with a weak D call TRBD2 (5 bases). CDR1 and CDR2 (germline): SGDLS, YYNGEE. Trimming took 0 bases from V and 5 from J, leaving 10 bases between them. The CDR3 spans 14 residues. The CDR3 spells CASSVEGGQDTQYF. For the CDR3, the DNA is TGTGCCAGCAGCGTAGAGGGCGGGCAAGATACGCAGTATTTT.

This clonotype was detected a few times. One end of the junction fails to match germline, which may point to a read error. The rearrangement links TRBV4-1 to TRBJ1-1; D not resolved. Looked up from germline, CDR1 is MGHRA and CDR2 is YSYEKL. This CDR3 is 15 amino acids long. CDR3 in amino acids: CASSQEFVSYTEAFF. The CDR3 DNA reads TGCGCCAGCAGTCAAGAGTTCGTATCGTACACTGAAGCTTTCTTT.

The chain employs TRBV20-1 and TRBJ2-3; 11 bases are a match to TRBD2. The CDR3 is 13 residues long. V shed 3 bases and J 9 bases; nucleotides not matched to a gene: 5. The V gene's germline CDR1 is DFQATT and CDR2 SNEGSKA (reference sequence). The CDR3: CSARGSGRGTQYF. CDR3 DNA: TGCAGTGCTAGGGGTAGCGGGAGGGGCACGCAGTATTTT.

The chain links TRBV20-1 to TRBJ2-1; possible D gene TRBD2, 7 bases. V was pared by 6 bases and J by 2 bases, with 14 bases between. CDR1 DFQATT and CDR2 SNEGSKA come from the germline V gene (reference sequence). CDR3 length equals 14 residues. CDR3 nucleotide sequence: TGCAGTGCGGGGGGGGGGCCCCCCTACAATGAGCAGTTCTTC. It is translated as CSAGGGPPYNEQFF.

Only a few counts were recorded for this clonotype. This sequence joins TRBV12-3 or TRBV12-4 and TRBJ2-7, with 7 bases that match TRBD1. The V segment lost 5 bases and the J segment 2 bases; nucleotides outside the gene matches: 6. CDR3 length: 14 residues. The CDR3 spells CASSLPGQPYEQYF. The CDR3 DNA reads TGTGCCAGCAGTCTTCCGGGACAGCCCTACGAGCAGTACTTC.

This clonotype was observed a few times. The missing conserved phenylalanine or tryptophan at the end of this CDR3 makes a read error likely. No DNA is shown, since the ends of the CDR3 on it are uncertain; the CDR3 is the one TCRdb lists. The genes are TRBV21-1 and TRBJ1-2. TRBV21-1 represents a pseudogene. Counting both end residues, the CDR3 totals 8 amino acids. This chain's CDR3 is CARAEIGT.

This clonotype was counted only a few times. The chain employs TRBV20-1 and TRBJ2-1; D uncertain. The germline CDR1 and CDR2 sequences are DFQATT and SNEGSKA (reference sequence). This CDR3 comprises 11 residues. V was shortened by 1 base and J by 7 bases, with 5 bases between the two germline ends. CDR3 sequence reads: CSARGANEQFF. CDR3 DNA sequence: TGCAGTGCTAGAGGGGCTAATGAGCAGTTCTTC.

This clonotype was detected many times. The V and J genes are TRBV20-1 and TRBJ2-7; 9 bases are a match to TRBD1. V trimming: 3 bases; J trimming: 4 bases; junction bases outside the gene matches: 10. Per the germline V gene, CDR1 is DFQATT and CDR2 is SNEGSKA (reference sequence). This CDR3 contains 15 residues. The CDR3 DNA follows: TGCAGTGCTAGGGACCGGGACAGGGATCGATACGAGCAGTACGTC. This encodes CSARDRDRDRYEQYV.

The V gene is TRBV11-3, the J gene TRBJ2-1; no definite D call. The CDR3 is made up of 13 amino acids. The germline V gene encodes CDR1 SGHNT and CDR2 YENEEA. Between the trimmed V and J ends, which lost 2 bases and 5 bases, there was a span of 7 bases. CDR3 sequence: CASSLTLDNEQFF. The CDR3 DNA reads TGTGCCAGCAGCTTAACTCTAGACAATGAGCAGTTCTTC.

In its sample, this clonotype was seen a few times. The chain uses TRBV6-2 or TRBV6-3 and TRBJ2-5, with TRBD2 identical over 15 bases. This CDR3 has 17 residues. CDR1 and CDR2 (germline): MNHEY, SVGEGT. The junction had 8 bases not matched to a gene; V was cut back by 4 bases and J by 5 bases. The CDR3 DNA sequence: TGTGCCAGCAGTTCCAGGACTAGCGGGAGGGCCAGTGAGACCCAGTACTTC. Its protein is CASSSRTSGRASETQYF.

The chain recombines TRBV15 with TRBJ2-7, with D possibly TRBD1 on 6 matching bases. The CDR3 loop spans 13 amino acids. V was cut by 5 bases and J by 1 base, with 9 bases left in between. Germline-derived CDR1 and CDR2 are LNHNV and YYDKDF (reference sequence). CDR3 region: CATSRRGSYEQYF. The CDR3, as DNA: TGTGCCACCAGCCGCAGGGGATCCTACGAGCAGTACTTC. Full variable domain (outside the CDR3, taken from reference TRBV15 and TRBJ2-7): DAMVIQNPRYQVTQFGKPVTLSCSQTLNHNVMYWYQQKSSQAPKLLFHYYDKDFNNEADTPDNFQSRRPNTSFCFLDIRSPGLGDTAMYLCATSRRGSYEQYFGPGTRLTVT.

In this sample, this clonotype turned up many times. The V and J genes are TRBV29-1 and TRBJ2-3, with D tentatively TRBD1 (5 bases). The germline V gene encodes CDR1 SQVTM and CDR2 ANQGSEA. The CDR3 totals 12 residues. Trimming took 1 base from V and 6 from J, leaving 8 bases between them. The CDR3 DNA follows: TGCAGCGTTGAAGCGTCAGGGGATACGCAGTATTTT. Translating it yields CSVEASGDTQYF.

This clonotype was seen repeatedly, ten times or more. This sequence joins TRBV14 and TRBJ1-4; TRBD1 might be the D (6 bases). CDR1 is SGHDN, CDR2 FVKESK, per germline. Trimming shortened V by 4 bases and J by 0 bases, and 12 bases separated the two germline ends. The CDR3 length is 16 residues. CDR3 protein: CASSRGTRATNEKLFF. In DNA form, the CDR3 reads TGTGCCAGCAGCCGAGGGACAAGGGCAACTAATGAAAAACTGTTTTTT.

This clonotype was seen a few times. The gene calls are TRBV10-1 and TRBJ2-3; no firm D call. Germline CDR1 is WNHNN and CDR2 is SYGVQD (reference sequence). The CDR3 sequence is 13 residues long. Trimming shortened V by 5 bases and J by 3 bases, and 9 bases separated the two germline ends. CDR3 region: CASSRLATDTQYF. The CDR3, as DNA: TGCGCCAGCAGTCGGTTGGCTACAGATACGCAGTATTTT.

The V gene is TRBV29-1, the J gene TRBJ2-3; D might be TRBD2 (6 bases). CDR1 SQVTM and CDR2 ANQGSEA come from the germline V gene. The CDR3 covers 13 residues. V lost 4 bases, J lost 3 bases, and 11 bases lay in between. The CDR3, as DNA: TGCAGCGTTGTCGGAGGGAAGACAGATACGCAGTATTTT. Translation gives CSVVGGKTDTQYF.

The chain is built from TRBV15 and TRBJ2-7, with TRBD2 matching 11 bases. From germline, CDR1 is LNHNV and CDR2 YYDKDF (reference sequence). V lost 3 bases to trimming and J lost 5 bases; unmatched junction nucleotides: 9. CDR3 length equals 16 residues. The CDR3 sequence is CATSRGTSGRINEQYF. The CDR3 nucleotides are TGTGCCACCAGCAGGGGAACTAGCGGGAGAATCAACGAGCAGTACTTC.

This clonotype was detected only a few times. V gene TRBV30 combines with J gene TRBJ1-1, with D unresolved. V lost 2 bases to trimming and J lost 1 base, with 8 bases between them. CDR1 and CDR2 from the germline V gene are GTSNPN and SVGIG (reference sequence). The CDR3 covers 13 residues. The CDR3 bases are TGTGCCTGGAGTCCGCGGGAGAACACTGAAGCTTTCTTT. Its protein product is CAWSPRENTEAFF.

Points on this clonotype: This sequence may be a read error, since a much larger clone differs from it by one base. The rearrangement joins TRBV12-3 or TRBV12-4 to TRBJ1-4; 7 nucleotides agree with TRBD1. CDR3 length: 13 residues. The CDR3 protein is CASRMGQRENLFF. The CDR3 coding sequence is TGTGCCAGCAGGATGGGACAGCGCGAAAACCTGTTTTTT.

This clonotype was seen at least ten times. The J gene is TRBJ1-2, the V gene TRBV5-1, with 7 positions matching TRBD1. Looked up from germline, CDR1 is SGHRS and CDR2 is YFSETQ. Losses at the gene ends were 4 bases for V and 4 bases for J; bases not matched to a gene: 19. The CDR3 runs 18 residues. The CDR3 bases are TGCGCCAGCAGCCCCGGTTTTACAGGGGCAAGTATTAGCTATGGCTACACCTTC. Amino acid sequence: CASSPGFTGASISYGYTF.

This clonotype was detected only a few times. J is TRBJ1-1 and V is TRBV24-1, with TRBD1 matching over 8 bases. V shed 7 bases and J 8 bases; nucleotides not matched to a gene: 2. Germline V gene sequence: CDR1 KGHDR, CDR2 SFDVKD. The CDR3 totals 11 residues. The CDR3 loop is CATRDREEAFF. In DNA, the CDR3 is TGTGCCACCAGGGACAGGGAAGAAGCTTTCTTT.

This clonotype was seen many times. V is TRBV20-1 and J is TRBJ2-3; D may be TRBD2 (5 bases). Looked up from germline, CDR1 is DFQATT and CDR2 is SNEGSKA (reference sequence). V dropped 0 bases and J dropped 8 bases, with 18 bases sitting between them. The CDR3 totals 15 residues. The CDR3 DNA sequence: TGCAGTGCTAGAGATACGGACTCCGGGCGGAGTACGCAGTATTTT. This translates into CSARDTDSGRSTQYF.